What follows are 19 T cell receptor beta chains derived from one specimen sequenced in a study of T cell responses to AZD1222 COVID-19 vaccine. Sequencing used immunoSEQ multiplex PCR; TCRdb keeps in-frame clones, though not all of them. The sample carries about 100,000 clones, 70% to 90% recorded once. This material consisted of peripheral blood, taken 28 days after the second AZD1222 dose. Every receptor here comes from an adult who received the AZD1222 COVID-19 vaccine.

This clone was seen only once. J is TRBJ1-1 and V is TRBV19; D is unclear. Germline assignment: CDR1 LNHDA and CDR2 SQIVND (reference sequence). V shed 5 bases and J shed 2 bases, with 21 bases lying between them. The CDR3 is 17 residues long. CDR3 sequence reads: CASSRDSPGPANTEAFF. CDR3 DNA sequence: TGTGCCAGTAGTCGAGACTCGCCCGGGCCAGCCAACACTGAAGCTTTCTTT.

The chain has TRBV18 and TRBJ1-2, with a weak D call TRBD1 (5 bases). This CDR3 is built from 15 residues. The V gene's germline CDR1 is KGHSH and CDR2 LQKENI. With 3 bases removed from V and 8 bases from J, the gap between germline ends came to 19 bases. CDR3 nucleotides: TGTGCCAGCTCACCGCCACGCCCAGGGATTCGCGGCTACACCTTC. Translating it yields CASSPPRPGIRGYTF.

The chain combines TRBV2 with TRBJ2-7, with TRBD1 matching over 7 bases. The CDR3 is 16 residues long. Trimming at V came to 6 bases and at J to 0 bases, leaving 11 bases not matched to a gene. Germline CDR1 reads SNHLY; CDR2 reads FYNNEI. This chain's CDR3 is CASRYNRDSNSYEQYF. In nucleotides, the CDR3 is TGTGCCAGCAGGTACAACCGGGACAGTAACTCCTACGAGCAGTACTTC.

The chain links TRBV27 to TRBJ1-2; 8 bases agree with TRBD1. Germline V lookup: CDR1 MNHEY, CDR2 SMNVEV (reference sequence). V lost 5 bases and J lost 4; bases outside the gene matches: 3. This CDR3 contains 13 residues. In DNA, the CDR3 is TGTGCCAGCAGTCCAGGGGGCGCCTATGGCTACACCTTC. It is translated as CASSPGGAYGYTF.

The rearrangement uses TRBV7-2 and TRBJ2-3; D not resolved. Germline V gene lookup returns CDR1 SGHTA and CDR2 FQGNSA. Trimming cost V 2 bases and J 5 bases, with 5 bases left between them. This CDR3 has 12 residues. The CDR3 DNA reads TGTGCCAGCAGCTTATCAGGAGATACGCAGTATTTT. Protein product: CASSLSGDTQYF.

The chain joins TRBV28 to TRBJ1-5; 7 bases align to TRBD1. The CDR3 spans 15 residues. Trimming at V came to 4 bases and at J to 5 bases, leaving 8 bases not matched to a gene. Germline V gene sequence: CDR1 MDHEN, CDR2 SYDVKM. CDR3 sequence reads: CASSSQGFGDQPQHF. Here the CDR3 DNA reads TGTGCCAGCAGTTCACAGGGGTTTGGAGATCAGCCCCAGCATTTT.

The chain couples TRBV7-9 to TRBJ1-5; D ambiguous. CDR1 is SEHNR, CDR2 FQNEAQ, per germline (reference sequence). The CDR3 consists of 14 residues. Deletions cut 3 bases from V and 9 bases from J, with 15 bases between. The CDR3 spells CASSFGSEIGPQHF. The CDR3 bases are TGTGCCAGCAGCTTTGGCAGTGAGATAGGGCCCCAGCATTTT.

CDR3 loop: CASSLSSTYEQYF. CDR3 nucleotide sequence: TGTGCCAGCAGCTTGAGTAGCACCTACGAGCAGTACTTC. This chain connects TRBV5-5 to TRBJ2-7; D not certain. Germline V gene lookup returns CDR1 SGHKS and CDR2 YYEKEE (reference sequence). V was trimmed by 1 base and J by 2 bases, leaving 7 bases between them. The CDR3 sequence is 13 residues long.

The chain joins TRBV7-2 to TRBJ1-5; D gene uncertain. This CDR3 has 15 residues. Germline loops: CDR1 SGHTA, CDR2 FQGNSA. V lost 1 base and J 0 bases, leaving 7 bases between the germline ends. CDR3 in amino acids: CASSLVSGSNQPQHF. In DNA form, the CDR3 reads TGTGCCAGCAGCTTAGTTTCGGGTAGCAATCAGCCCCAGCATTTT.

V and J are TRBV30 and TRBJ2-7; possible D gene TRBD1, 5 bases. V was pared by 0 bases and J by 6 bases, with 18 bases between. Germline V gives CDR1 GTSNPN, CDR2 SVGIG (reference sequence). This CDR3 is 15 amino acids long. CDR3 nucleotide sequence: TGTGCCTGGAGTGTAGGGGTTACTCGTCCTACCGAGCAGTACTTC. It specifies CAWSVGVTRPTEQYF. Full variable domain (rest looked up from reference TRBV30 and TRBJ2-7): SQTIHQWPATLVQPVGSPLSLECTVEGTSNPNLYWYRQAAGRGLQLLFYSVGIGQISSEVPQNLSASRPQDRQFILSSKKLLLSDSGFYLCAWSVGVTRPTEQYFGPGTRLTVT.

The chain joins TRBV23-1 to TRBJ2-3; D is unresolved. TRBV23-1 falls under the ORF class, with uncertain function. This CDR3 is 15 amino acids long. Trimming removed 7 bases from V and 0 bases from J, with 14 bases in between. CDR3 amino acids: CASKTEYTSTDTQYF. For the CDR3, the DNA is TGCGCCAGCAAGACTGAATATACTAGCACAGATACGCAGTATTTT.

The chain employs TRBV29-1 and TRBJ1-1, with D perhaps matching TRBD1 (5 bases). The CDR3 consists of 14 residues. Germline-derived CDR1 and CDR2 are SQVTM and ANQGSEA. V was cut by 6 bases and J by 3 bases, with 17 bases left in between. The DNA of the CDR3 is TGCAGCGTAACTGCGGGACGGCTTTACACTGAAGCTTTCTTT. Protein product: CSVTAGRLYTEAFF.

The gene calls are TRBV7-2 and TRBJ2-2; D assignment may be TRBD1 or TRBD2 (5 bases each). V was trimmed by 0 bases and J by 0 bases, leaving 11 bases between them. CDR1 is SGHTA, CDR2 FQGNSA, per germline. This CDR3 comprises 17 residues. CDR3 coding DNA: TGTGCCAGCAGCTTAGCGCTGGGACGGGCGAACACCGGGGAGCTGTTTTTT. Translated, it gives CASSLALGRANTGELFF.

The genes are TRBV6-5 and TRBJ1-2; D remains unclear. Germline V gene sequence: CDR1 MNHEY, CDR2 SVGAGI. Trimming took off 2 bases at V and 4 bases at J, with 14 bases between the two ends. The CDR3 length is 15 residues. CDR3 residues: CASSYGEQLSYGYTF. CDR3 sequence (DNA): TGTGCCAGCAGTTACGGGGAACAGCTCTCCTATGGCTACACCTTC.

This clone was recorded only once. The CDR3 bases are TGTGCCAGCAGCCAGGGACAGGGTATGGAAGCTTTCTTT. Its protein product is CASSQGQGMEAFF. The chain has TRBV7-3 and TRBJ1-1; 9 nucleotides match TRBD1. Germline V CDR1 and CDR2: SGHTA, FQGTGA. V lost 5 bases and J lost 8; bases outside the gene matches: 6. This CDR3 has 13 residues.

The chain couples TRBV19 to TRBJ1-3; D unresolved. Germline V gives CDR1 LNHDA, CDR2 SQIVND (reference sequence). The CDR3 runs 12 residues. V was clipped by 4 bases and J by 2 bases, with 3 bases between them. DNA for the CDR3: TGTGCCAGTAGTACCGCTGGAAACACCATATATTTT. It specifies CASSTAGNTIYF. Supplemented by reference TRBV19 and TRBJ1-3, the full variable domain reads DGGITQSPKYLFRKEGQNVTLSCEQNLNHDAMYWYRQDPGQGLRLIYYSQIVNDFQKGDIAEGYSVSREKKESFPLTVTSAQKNPTAFYLCASSTAGNTIYFGEGSWLTVV.

The chain recombines TRBV18 with TRBJ1-2, with D uncertain. The CDR3 length is 15 residues. The V gene's germline CDR1 is KGHSH and CDR2 LQKENI. Trimming cost V 1 base and J 5 bases, with 14 bases left between them. The CDR3 sequence is CASSPRLGNVYGYTF. The CDR3 DNA is TGTGCCAGCTCACCACGTTTAGGCAACGTATATGGCTACACCTTC.

The chain recombines TRBV28 with TRBJ1-4; the D is unclear. The CDR3 has 13 amino acids. Trimming shortened V by 6 bases and J by 4 bases, and 9 bases separated the two germline ends. Germline V gene lookup returns CDR1 MDHEN and CDR2 SYDVKM. The CDR3 DNA is TGTGCCAGCAGCCTCCCCCGTAATGAAAAACTGTTTTTT. Translated: CASSLPRNEKLFF.

This chain uses TRBV11-2 with TRBJ2-3; TRBD2 matches 7 bases. The V gene's germline CDR1 is SGHAT and CDR2 FQNNGV. The CDR3 runs 16 residues. V was pared by 7 bases and J by 2 bases, with 12 bases of the junction left unmatched. The CDR3 region has the DNA TGTGCCAGCACGGTAGGCGGGAGCGCCGACACAGATACGCAGTATTTT. This gives the protein CASTVGGSADTDTQYF.